What follows are 30 T cell receptor beta chains derived from one specimen sequenced in a study of T-cell memory formation after mild COVID-19. Using its own MiXCR run on the 5' RACE reads, TCRdb lists one record per CDR3 protein. This sample yields under 400,000 distinct CDR3 sequences, of which about 21% are seen a single time; around 12% belongs to the top ten. The sequencing sample was made of PBMCs or a T cell subset sorted from them (not recorded which). The receptors come from an adult woman who had mild COVID-19 (a few samples of this study predate the infection). Cell type and time point are not known.

In its sample, this clonotype was seen a few times. The chain employs TRBV12-3 or TRBV12-4 and TRBJ2-5; TRBD2 aligns across 7 bases. Unmatched junction bases numbered 16, after V lost 7 bases and J lost 5 bases. This CDR3 has 16 amino acids. Here the CDR3 reads CASTQTAGRERETQYF. The CDR3 DNA sequence: TGTGCCAGCACGCAAACCGCCGGGCGGGAGAGGGAGACCCAGTACTTC.

This clonotype was seen a handful of times. J is TRBJ1-2 and V is TRBV5-1, with 9 bases identical to TRBD1. V lost 4 bases to trimming and J lost 8 bases; unmatched junction nucleotides: 12. CDR1 is SGHRS and CDR2 is YFSETQ in the germline V gene. CDR3 length: 15 amino acids. The CDR3 DNA reads as TGCGCCAGCAGCGGAATAGCCCGGGACAGGGAAGGCTACACCTTC. It codes for CASSGIARDREGYTF.

The sample holds a few counts of this clonotype. This chain uses TRBV5-8 with TRBJ2-7; 12 bases align to TRBD2. V lost 10 bases and J lost 3; bases outside the gene matches: 5. CDR3 length: 13 residues. CDR1 and CDR2 (germline): SGHTS, YDEGEE. This CDR3 is CALRTSGNYEQYF. CDR3 sequence (DNA): TGTGCCCTCAGGACTAGCGGGAACTACGAGCAGTACTTC.

In its sample, this clonotype was seen a few times. The chain combines TRBV24-1 with TRBJ2-7, with TRBD2 identical over 7 bases. After removal of 4 bases from V and 3 bases from J, the junction contained 5 bases not matched to a gene. This CDR3 spans 14 amino acids. Germline CDR1 is KGHDR and CDR2 is SFDVKD. CDR3 sequence: CATSDATSYYEQYF. CDR3 DNA: TGTGCCACCAGTGACGCGACTAGCTACTACGAGCAGTACTTC.

This clonotype has ten or more counts. The chain recombines TRBV9 with TRBJ2-1; TRBD2 agrees at 11 bases. J was trimmed by 9 bases and V by 0 bases; bases with no gene match: 11. From germline, CDR1 is SGDLS and CDR2 YYNGEE. The CDR3 has 17 residues. Here the CDR3 reads CASSVAELAGASGEQFF. For the CDR3, the DNA is TGTGCCAGCAGCGTAGCGGAACTAGCGGGGGCCTCAGGTGAGCAGTTCTTC.

This clonotype showed up just a few times. This chain joins TRBV2 and TRBJ2-1; TRBD2 aligns across 11 bases. The CDR3 extends over 16 amino acids. The V segment lost 2 bases and the J segment 3 bases; nucleotides outside the gene matches: 3. CDR1 SNHLY and CDR2 FYNNEI come from the germline V gene. The chain's CDR3 is CASSETGTSGYNEQFF. The CDR3 DNA follows: TGTGCCAGCAGTGAAACCGGGACTAGCGGCTACAATGAGCAGTTCTTC. The full variable domain, with the rest looked up from reference TRBV2 and TRBJ2-1, is EPEVTQTPSHQVTQMGQEVILRCVPISNHLYFYWYRQILGQKVEFLVSFYNNEISEKSEIFDDQFSVERPDGSNFTLKIRSTKLEDSAMYFCASSETGTSGYNEQFFGPGTRLTVL.

This clonotype has more than one count but fewer than ten. J is TRBJ2-2 and V is TRBV10-3; 8 bases map to TRBD2. The CDR3 has 15 residues. CDR1 and CDR2 (germline): ENHRY, SYGVKD. V was clipped by 2 bases and J by 4 bases; unmatched bases: 3. The CDR3 nucleotides are TGTGCCATCAGTGAGGCGGGGGGTATCACCGGGGAGCTGTTTTTT. It specifies CAISEAGGITGELFF.

The chain joins TRBV2 to TRBJ2-3; TRBD2 agrees at 8 bases. Germline lookup yields CDR1 SNHLY and CDR2 FYNNEI. J gave up 0 bases and V 6 bases, and 5 bases lay outside the gene matches. This CDR3 is 15 amino acids long. This chain's CDR3 is CASRWSGGSTDTQYF. The CDR3 nucleotides read TGTGCCAGCAGATGGAGCGGGGGCAGCACAGATACGCAGTATTTT.

This clonotype has more than one count but fewer than ten. The V gene is TRBV3-1, the J gene TRBJ1-3; unclear D gene. V lost 4 bases and J lost 0, with 10 bases in between. The CDR3 consists of 15 residues. Germline V gives CDR1 LGHDT, CDR2 YNNKEL (reference sequence). CDR3: CASSPSATSGNTIYF. CDR3 coding DNA: TGTGCCAGCAGCCCCTCGGCCACCTCTGGAAACACCATATATTTT.

This clonotype was seen a handful of times. The genes are TRBV29-1 and TRBJ1-1, with D perhaps TRBD1 (6 bases). Germline V gene lookup returns CDR1 SQVTM and CDR2 ANQGSEA. With 5 bases removed from V and 0 bases from J, the gap between germline ends came to 10 bases. This CDR3 spans 13 amino acids. The CDR3 coding sequence is TGCAGCGTTAGTACAGGGATGAACACTGAAGCTTTCTTT. Its translation: CSVSTGMNTEAFF.

V usage is TRBV30 and J usage is TRBJ2-7; D is possibly TRBD1 (5 bases). CDR1 GTSNPN and CDR2 SVGIG come from the germline V gene (reference sequence). The length of the CDR3 is 13 residues. V was cut by 3 bases and J by 4 bases, with 13 bases left in between. The CDR3 DNA reads TGTGCCTGGAGCGCTCAGCAGGGTTACGAGCAGTACTTC. This gives the protein CAWSAQQGYEQYF.

This clonotype was picked up a small number of times. The chain couples TRBV6-1 to TRBJ2-7; unclear D gene. V lost 1 base and J lost 0, with 10 bases in between. The CDR3 consists of 15 residues. Germline assignment: CDR1 MNHNS and CDR2 SASEGT. CDR3 amino acids: CASSEVRDSSYEQYF. The CDR3 coding sequence is TGTGCCAGCAGTGAAGTGCGAGATAGCTCCTACGAGCAGTACTTC.

V usage is TRBV20-1 and J usage is TRBJ2-1; perhaps TRBD2 as D (6 bases). Germline values: CDR1 DFQATT, CDR2 SNEGSKA (reference sequence). With 5 bases removed from V and 2 bases from J, the gap between germline ends came to 13 bases. The CDR3 runs to 14 residues. This chain's CDR3 is CSALWEVAYNEQFF. The CDR3 nucleotides are TGCAGTGCTTTGTGGGAGGTAGCCTACAATGAGCAGTTCTTC.

The gene calls are TRBV5-1 and TRBJ2-7; 11 positions match TRBD2. The CDR3 consists of 15 residues. V trimming: 3 bases; J trimming: 6 bases; junction bases outside the gene matches: 8. CDR1 and CDR2 from the germline V gene are SGHRS and YFSETQ. CDR3 residues: CASSSGLAGGSEQYF. CDR3 DNA: TGCGCCAGCAGCTCCGGACTAGCGGGTGGATCCGAGCAGTACTTC.

For this clonotype: The junction does not match germline at one end; this may be a read error. V is TRBV7-9 and J is TRBJ1-2; D is perhaps TRBD1 (5 bases). This CDR3 is 8 amino acids long. Germline CDR1 reads SEHNR; CDR2 reads FQNEAQ (reference sequence). Written as DNA, the CDR3 is TGTGCCAGCAGCTCGGGGGGCTTC. It yields the protein CASSSGGF.

This clonotype has just a few counts. This sequence joins TRBV11-2 and TRBJ2-7; D not certain. Germline V gene sequence: CDR1 SGHAT, CDR2 FQNNGV. Trimming cost V 5 bases and J 5 bases, with 25 bases left between them. There are 17 residues in the CDR3. CDR3 sequence: CASSPLTDGFSPNEQYF. The CDR3 nucleotides read TGTGCCAGCAGCCCCCTCACCGACGGATTCAGTCCGAACGAGCAGTACTTC.

The J gene is TRBJ2-1, the V gene TRBV25-1, with 14 bases identical to TRBD2. The CDR3 covers 18 residues. The ends lost 2 bases at V and 0 bases at J; junction bases unmatched: 3. The V gene's germline CDR1 is MGHDK and CDR2 SYGVNS. DNA of the CDR3: TGTGCCAGCAGTGAAGGACTAGCGGGAGGCCTCTCCTACAATGAGCAGTTCTTC. Its protein product is CASSEGLAGGLSYNEQFF.

The rearrangement joins TRBV9 to TRBJ2-7; tentative D call: TRBD1 (5 bases). Germline V lookup: CDR1 SGDLS, CDR2 YYNGEE. The CDR3 consists of 14 residues. Between the trimmed V and J ends, which lost 1 base and 2 bases, there was a span of 10 bases. CDR3 loop: CASSVRDSPYEQYF. In DNA, the CDR3 is TGTGCCAGCAGCGTAAGAGACAGCCCCTACGAGCAGTACTTC.

CDR3 DNA sequence: TGCAGCGTTGGGGTGTGGCGGGACTACAATGAGCAGTTCTTC. As protein: CSVGVWRDYNEQFF. The chain recombines TRBV29-1 with TRBJ2-1; possible D gene TRBD2, 6 bases. Trimming cost V 4 bases and J 3 bases, with 13 bases left between them. Germline CDR1 SQVTM, CDR2 ANQGSEA. The CDR3 contains 14 residues.

The V call is TRBV20-1, the J call TRBJ2-7, with 11 bases matching TRBD2. Germline V gene lookup returns CDR1 DFQATT and CDR2 SNEGSKA (reference sequence). The ends lost 0 bases at V and 6 bases at J; junction bases unmatched: 10. This CDR3 contains 16 residues. CDR3 bases: TGCAGTGCTAGAGATCCTCGCCGGCTAGCGGGAGGCGAGCAGTACTTC. Translated, it gives CSARDPRRLAGGEQYF.

This chain joins TRBV27 and TRBJ2-7, with D unclear. This CDR3 is built from 13 residues. CDR1 MNHEY and CDR2 SMNVEV come from the germline V gene (reference sequence). The V end lost 3 bases, the J end lost 4 bases, and 10 bases lay between the germline ends. This chain's CDR3 is CASSFVGKYEQYF. The CDR3 coding sequence is TGTGCCAGCAGTTTTGTAGGGAAATACGAGCAGTACTTC.

The V call is TRBV30, the J call TRBJ2-2; TRBD2 matches 7 bases. This CDR3 is built from 15 residues. J was trimmed by 5 bases and V by 4 bases; bases with no gene match: 10. Germline V gene sequence: CDR1 GTSNPN, CDR2 SVGIG (reference sequence). The CDR3 spells CAWMMGRGRTGELFF. The CDR3 DNA reads TGTGCCTGGATGATGGGGAGGGGACGAACCGGGGAGCTGTTTTTT. Filled out from reference TRBV30 and TRBJ2-2, the complete variable domain reads SQTIHQWPATLVQPVGSPLSLECTVEGTSNPNLYWYRQAAGRGLQLLFYSVGIGQISSEVPQNLSASRPQDRQFILSSKKLLLSDSGFYLCAWMMGRGRTGELFFGEGSRLTVL.

This clonotype has just a few counts. The chain recombines TRBV5-6 with TRBJ2-1, with 10 bases lining up with TRBD2. The CDR3 sequence is 16 residues long. CDR1 is SGHDT and CDR2 is YYEEEE in the germline V gene. After removal of 1 base from V and 3 bases from J, the junction contained 4 bases not matched to a gene. The DNA for the CDR3 is TGTGCCAGCAGCTTGAGAGCGGGGGGGAACTACAATGAGCAGTTCTTC. Translation gives CASSLRAGGNYNEQFF. The full variable domain, completed using reference TRBV5-6 and TRBJ2-1, is DAGVTQSPTHLIKTRGQQVTLRCSPKSGHDTVSWYQQALGQGPQFIFQYYEEEERQRGNFPDRFSGHQFPNYSSELNVNALLLGDSALYLCASSLRAGGNYNEQFFGPGTRLTVL.

Only a few counts were recorded for this clonotype. The chain carries TRBV4-2 and TRBJ2-3, with 8 bases matching TRBD2. From germline, CDR1 is LGHNA and CDR2 YNFKEQ. V lost 1 base and J lost 6; bases outside the gene matches: 6. The CDR3 is made up of 15 amino acids. The CDR3 loop is CASSQGSGVWDTQYF. The DNA of the CDR3 is TGTGCCAGCAGCCAAGGTAGCGGGGTTTGGGATACGCAGTATTTT.

This clonotype has only a few counts. V is TRBV7-2 and J is TRBJ2-1; 15 bases align to TRBD2. The CDR3 runs 17 residues. V lost 4 bases to trimming and J lost 6 bases; unmatched junction nucleotides: 7. The germline gives CDR1 SGHTA, CDR2 FQGNSA. The CDR3 protein is CASSSGLAGGRANEQFF. The CDR3, as DNA: TGTGCCAGCAGCTCTGGACTAGCGGGAGGGAGGGCCAATGAGCAGTTCTTC.

The CDR3 reads CASSFPGQGGKAEAFF. CDR3 DNA: TGTGCCAGCAGCTTTCCGGGACAGGGGGGAAAGGCTGAAGCTTTCTTT. The rearrangement joins TRBV7-9 to TRBJ1-1, with 11 bases aligning to TRBD1. From germline, CDR1 is SEHNR and CDR2 FQNEAQ (reference sequence). This CDR3 region has 16 residues. V gave up 3 bases and J gave up 6 bases; unmatched junction bases: 9.

Only a few counts were recorded for this clonotype. This rearrangement joins TRBV20-1 to TRBJ1-4, with D hard to call. The CDR3 has 13 amino acids. V lost 0 bases to trimming and J lost 8 bases, with 10 bases between them. Looked up from germline, CDR1 is DFQATT and CDR2 is SNEGSKA (reference sequence). Written as DNA, the CDR3 is TGCAGTGCTAGAGAAAGAAGATGGGAAAAACTGTTTTTT. It encodes CSARERRWEKLFF.

The J gene is TRBJ1-4, the V gene TRBV15; D gene uncertain. The germline V gene has CDR1 LNHNV and CDR2 YYDKDF (reference sequence). The CDR3 has 15 amino acids. V was clipped by 1 base and J by 6 bases, with 12 bases between them. CDR3 residues: CATSRGAGVDEKLFF. The CDR3 region has the DNA TGTGCCACCAGCAGAGGAGCGGGAGTAGATGAAAAACTGTTTTTT.

This clonotype was observed a few times. The chain links TRBV7-9 to TRBJ1-1; unclear D gene. Germline V gives CDR1 SEHNR, CDR2 FQNEAQ (reference sequence). With 5 bases removed from V and 0 bases from J, the gap between germline ends came to 4 bases. The CDR3 extends over 12 amino acids. The CDR3 region has the DNA TGTGCCAGCAGCCGCATGAACACTGAAGCTTTCTTT. It specifies CASSRMNTEAFF. The whole variable domain, filled in from reference TRBV7-9 and TRBJ1-1, reads DTGVSQNPRHKITKRGQNVTFRCDPISEHNRLYWYRQTLGQGPEFLTYFQNEAQLEKSRLLSDRFSAERPKGSFSTLEIQRTEQGDSAMYLCASSRMNTEAFFGQGTRLTVV.

This clonotype has more than one count but fewer than ten. This sequence joins TRBV18 and TRBJ1-2; 8 nucleotides line up with TRBD1. CDR3 length equals 15 residues. The germline gives CDR1 KGHSH, CDR2 LQKENI. Germline trimming cut 2 bases from V and 3 bases from J; bases unmatched to any gene: 5. DNA of the CDR3: TGTGCCAGCTCACCAACGATGACAGGGGACTATGGCTACACCTTC. Encoded protein: CASSPTMTGDYGYTF.